Below, 19 T cell receptor beta chains from the same sample are listed, as sequenced in a study of cytomegalovirus exposure and HLA in healthy donors. The PCR made use of 60 Vbeta and 13 Jbeta primers. Only in-frame clones appear in the TCRdb table, and some are missing; sequencing was by immunoSEQ multiplex PCR. The sample includes more than 90,000 clones, roughly 79% seen only once; the top ten take approximately 2%. The sequencing input was PBMCs. The receptor set was obtained from a woman aged 40 to 50 in good health and CMV-seronegative.

V gene TRBV6-1 combines with J gene TRBJ2-1; 14 bases are a match to TRBD2. The V gene end was trimmed by 3 bases and the J gene end by 5 bases; junction bases not matched to a gene: 9. CDR1 MNHNS and CDR2 SASEGT come from the germline V gene. The CDR3 is 18 amino acids. DNA of the CDR3: TGTGCCAGCAGTGAGTCGACGCCGGGACTAGCGGGAGACAATGAGCAGTTCTTC. Amino acids: CASSESTPGLAGDNEQFF.

This clone was observed a handful of times. The chain links TRBV19 to TRBJ2-5; D uncertain. CDR1 is LNHDA and CDR2 is SQIVND in the germline V gene (reference sequence). The CDR3 is made up of 13 amino acids. The germline V and J ends were trimmed by 4 bases and 2 bases, with 8 bases remaining between them. CDR3 DNA sequence: TGTGCCAGTAGTAACACCCAACAAGAGACCCAGTACTTC. This codes for CASSNTQQETQYF.

This clone was found a few times. This chain connects TRBV5-1 to TRBJ1-4, with TRBD1 matching 9 bases. The trim removed 0 bases at V and 8 bases at J, leaving 5 bases unmatched. The CDR3 is 15 residues long. Germline V gene sequence: CDR1 SGHRS, CDR2 YFSETQ. CDR3 in DNA: TGCGCCAGCAGCTTGGAACAGGGGGCCAGGGAAAAACTGTTTTTT. Translated, it gives CASSLEQGAREKLFF.

The rearrangement links TRBV28 to TRBJ2-3; the match to TRBD2 covers 12 bases. The CDR3 loop spans 15 amino acids. CDR1 and CDR2 from the germline V gene are MDHEN and SYDVKM. V lost 7 bases, J lost 2 bases, and 4 bases stayed unmatched. CDR3 protein: CASMGTSGSTDTQYF. The CDR3 bases are TGTGCCAGCATGGGGACTAGCGGGTCCACAGATACGCAGTATTTT.

CDR3 amino acids: CASSLLSGQETQYF. In nucleotides, the CDR3 is TGTGCCAGCAGCTTATTGAGCGGTCAAGAGACCCAGTACTTC. The genes are TRBV7-8 and TRBJ2-5, with D possibly being TRBD2 (5 bases). The CDR3 is made up of 14 amino acids. The V end was cut by 2 bases, the J end by 2 bases, with 9 bases between. Looked up from germline, CDR1 is SGHVS and CDR2 is FQNEAQ.

The chain has TRBV19 and TRBJ2-5; D possibly uses TRBD1 or TRBD2 (5 bases each). The better agreement between TRBJ2-7 and the DNA end casts doubt on the J call. This CDR3 spans 15 amino acids. Per germline, CDR1 LNHDA and CDR2 SQIVND (reference sequence). The CDR3 bases are TGTGCCAGTAGTATAGCGGGGCAGGTGGACTACGAGCAGTACTTC. Amino acid sequence: CASSIAGQVDYEQYF.

The gene calls are TRBV30 and TRBJ2-2; D possibly corresponds to TRBD1 (5 bases). CDR1 is GTSNPN and CDR2 is SVGIG in the germline V gene (reference sequence). This CDR3 spans 16 amino acids. The ends were cut back, 6 bases at V and 5 bases at J, with 22 bases in the middle. CDR3 region: CACRSSGWTSTGELFF. As DNA, the CDR3 is TGTGCCTGTCGATCCTCAGGGTGGACAAGTACCGGGGAGCTGTTTTTT.

This clone was observed a single time. The J gene is TRBJ1-2, the V gene TRBV6-5; 8 positions agree with TRBD1. Looked up from germline, CDR1 is MNHEY and CDR2 is SVGAGI. J gave up 1 base and V 4 bases, and 8 bases lay outside the gene matches. CDR3 size: 16 residues. This CDR3 reads CASSWDRLYDNYGYTF. The CDR3 DNA sequence: TGTGCCAGCAGTTGGGACAGGCTATATGATAACTATGGCTACACCTTC.

The CDR3 region is CASRLDRSNTGELFF. Here the CDR3 DNA reads TGTGCCAGCAGATTGGACAGGTCGAACACCGGGGAGCTGTTTTTT. V is TRBV6-5 and J is TRBJ2-2, with 7 positions matching TRBD1. Germline V gene lookup returns CDR1 MNHEY and CDR2 SVGAGI. J was trimmed by 0 bases and V by 6 bases; bases with no gene match: 4. The CDR3 runs 15 residues.

This clone was observed once. The chain couples TRBV7-2 to TRBJ2-7; TRBD2 agrees at 10 bases. The CDR3 is 15 amino acids. Germline V gives CDR1 SGHTA, CDR2 FQGNSA. Trimming took 3 bases from V and 3 from J; bases not matched to a gene: 5. The DNA of the CDR3 is TGTGCCAGCAGCTTCACCGGGACTAGCGTCTACGAGCAGTACTTC. Encoded protein: CASSFTGTSVYEQYF.

This chain links TRBV19 with TRBJ1-3; no clear D gene. Germline CDR1 and CDR2: LNHDA and SQIVND (reference sequence). The V gene lost 11 bases and the J gene lost 4 bases, with 9 bases spanning the gap. This CDR3 has 11 amino acids. CDR3 sequence (DNA): TGTGCCCGCGCCAACGGAAACACCATATATTTT. This translates into CARANGNTIYF. The full variable domain, completed using reference TRBV19 and TRBJ1-3, is DGGITQSPKYLFRKEGQNVTLSCEQNLNHDAMYWYRQDPGQGLRLIYYSQIVNDFQKGDIAEGYSVSREKKESFPLTVTSAQKNPTAFYLCARANGNTIYFGEGSWLTVV.

The CDR3 region has the DNA TGTGCCAGCAGCGTAGGCCTGGCGGGGGGGAGCGGTGAAAAACTGTTTTTT. Protein product: CASSVGLAGGSGEKLFF. V and J are TRBV9 and TRBJ1-4, with a weak D call TRBD1 (5 bases). Trimming shortened V by 0 bases and J by 7 bases, and 19 bases separated the two germline ends. The germline V gene encodes CDR1 SGDLS and CDR2 YYNGEE. The CDR3 is made up of 17 amino acids. The whole variable domain, remainder taken from reference TRBV9 and TRBJ1-4, is DSGVTQTPKHLITATGQRVTLRCSPRSGDLSVYWYQQSLDQGLQFLIQYYNGEERAKGNILERFSAQQFPDLHSELNLSSLELGDSALYFCASSVGLAGGSGEKLFFGSGTQLSVL.

The genes are TRBV6-5 and TRBJ2-7; possible D gene TRBD2, 7 bases. V was trimmed by 2 bases and J by 7 bases, leaving 21 bases between them. There are 16 residues in the CDR3. The V gene's germline CDR1 is MNHEY and CDR2 SVGAGI. The CDR3, as DNA: TGTGCCAGCAGTTACCTCTGGGGGGGGGCGTCTTATGAGCAGTACTTC. This sequence encodes CASSYLWGGASYEQYF.

The chain joins TRBV21-1 to TRBJ1-1; TRBD1, as called in the table, went unchecked against the DNA. TRBV21-1 counts as a pseudogene. The CDR3 runs to 17 residues. CDR3 in DNA: TGTGCCAGCAACTTAACCCGGGACAGGGGCATGGCGTGTGAAGCTTTCTTT. It specifies CASNLTRDRGMACEAFF.

The rearrangement links TRBV11-1 to TRBJ2-2; D uncertain. This CDR3 comprises 13 residues. Trimming pared 5 bases from V and 4 bases from J, leaving 8 bases between. Looked up from germline, CDR1 is SGHAT and CDR2 is FQDESV (reference sequence). CDR3 in DNA: TGTGCCAGCAGCGACCGGGTCACCGGGGAGCTGTTTTTT. Its protein is CASSDRVTGELFF. Using reference TRBV11-1 and TRBJ2-2 for the parts outside the CDR3, the full variable domain is EAEVAQSPRYKITEKSQAVAFWCDPISGHATLYWYRQILGQGPELLVQFQDESVVDDSQLPKDRFSAERLKGVDSTLKIQPAELGDSAMYLCASSDRVTGELFFGEGSRLTVL.

The chain employs TRBV4-2 and TRBJ2-5, with TRBD2 matching 13 bases. Germline CDR1 LGHNA, CDR2 YNFKEQ. The CDR3 spans 19 residues. The trim removed 7 bases at V and 5 bases at J, leaving 19 bases unmatched. The DNA of the CDR3 is TGTGCCAGCAATGTCCTGGGAAGACTAGCGGGGGGCTTCTCGGAGACCCAGTACTTC. It encodes CASNVLGRLAGGFSETQYF.

The genes are TRBV7-2 and TRBJ1-1; D might be TRBD1 (6 bases). Trimming took off 7 bases at V and 8 bases at J, with 14 bases between the two ends. CDR1 is SGHTA, CDR2 FQGNSA, per germline. The CDR3 sequence is 12 residues long. The CDR3 sequence is CASTTSGTEAFF. The CDR3 nucleotides read TGTGCCAGCACGACCTCGGGGACAGAAGCTTTCTTT.

The chain combines TRBV5-1 with TRBJ1-2; the D gene is possibly TRBD1 (6 bases). Germline CDR1 SGHRS, CDR2 YFSETQ. The CDR3 loop spans 15 amino acids. V shed 2 bases and J shed 4 bases, with 15 bases lying between them. The CDR3 sequence is CASSFLPGEGYGYTF. In DNA form, the CDR3 reads TGCGCCAGCAGCTTTTTACCAGGGGAGGGCTATGGCTACACCTTC. Based on the CDR3 plus reference TRBV5-1 and TRBJ1-2, the full variable domain is KAGVTQTPRYLIKTRGQQVTLSCSPISGHRSVSWYQQTPGQGLQFLFEYFSETQRNKGNFPGRFSGRQFSNSRSEMNVSTLELGDSALYLCASSFLPGEGYGYTFGSGTRLTVV.

The V gene is TRBV27, the J gene TRBJ2-7; TRBD1 aligns across 8 bases. The CDR3 runs 13 residues. CDR1 is MNHEY, CDR2 SMNVEV, per germline (reference sequence). V lost 5 bases to trimming and J lost 5 bases; unmatched junction nucleotides: 5. CDR3 bases: TGTGCCAGCAGTCCAGGACAGGGAGACGAGCAGTACTTC. This encodes CASSPGQGDEQYF.